This is a list of T cell receptor beta chains from one sample in a study of cytomegalovirus exposure and HLA in healthy donors. Sequencing used immunoSEQ multiplex PCR; TCRdb keeps in-frame clones, though not all of them. Of about 160,000 clones listed, about two thirds are singletons. Sequencing input: PBMCs. The receptors here all came from a woman aged 30 to 39 in good health and CMV-seronegative. Both conserved end residues are part of each CDR3. The order of the fields is V gene, clone size, J gene, D gene, CDR3 protein, CDR3 DNA. D genes are given only for firm matches. Not every row has a clone size; where given, it reads once, few, many or a size class.

V gene: TRBV29-1; clone size: once; J gene: TRBJ2-1; D gene: TRBD2; CDR3 protein: CSATSGISGSYNEQFF; CDR3 DNA: TGCAGCGCGACTAGCGGGATCTCAGGCTCCTACAATGAGCAGTTCTTC
V gene: TRBV19; clone size: -; J gene: TRBJ1-3; D gene: TRBD1; CDR3 protein: CASSMWTGSGNTIYF; CDR3 DNA: TGTGCCAGTAGTATGTGGACAGGGAGTGGAAACACCATATATTTT
V gene: TRBV2; clone size: -; J gene: TRBJ1-4; D gene: TRBD1; CDR3 protein: CASSDFLGQRQHATNEKLFF; CDR3 DNA: TGTGCCAGCAGTGATTTTTTGGGACAGAGACAACATGCAACTAATGAAAAACTGTTTTTT
V gene: TRBV4-3; clone size: once; J gene: TRBJ1-5; D gene: -; CDR3 protein: CASSQGGPYSNQPQHF; CDR3 DNA: TGCGCCAGCAGCCAAGGGGGCCCCTATAGCAATCAGCCCCAGCATTTT
V gene: TRBV6-1; clone size: -; J gene: TRBJ1-3; D gene: -; CDR3 protein: CASSAYTPEKSTIYF; CDR3 DNA: TGTGCCAGCAGTGCCTATACGCCTGAAAAATCCACCATATATTTT
V gene: TRBV7-2; clone size: -; J gene: TRBJ2-1; D gene: TRBD2; CDR3 protein: CASSLVAGGDYNERFF; CDR3 DNA: TGTGCCAGCAGCTTAGTCGCGGGTGGGGACTACAATGAGCGGTTCTTC
V gene: TRBV7-8; clone size: -; J gene: TRBJ2-7; D gene: -; CDR3 protein: CASSLDSPTAGSEQYF; CDR3 DNA: TGTGCCAGCAGCTTAGACTCGCCGACCGCGGGCTCCGAGCAGTACTTC
V gene: TRBV7-2; clone size: -; J gene: TRBJ2-1; D gene: TRBD2; CDR3 protein: CASSLGGSVLREQFF; CDR3 DNA: TGTGCCAGCAGCTTAGGCGGGAGTGTATTACGTGAGCAGTTCTTC
V gene: TRBV23-1; clone size: -; J gene: TRBJ2-4; D gene: TRBD1; CDR3 protein: CASSRQGAEKIQYF; CDR3 DNA: TGCGCCAGCAGTCGGCAGGGGGCAGAAAAAATTCAGTACTTC
V gene: TRBV4-2; clone size: -; J gene: TRBJ2-3; D gene: TRBD2; CDR3 protein: CASSQESGGIDTQYF; CDR3 DNA: TGTGCCAGCAGCCAAGAGTCGGGGGGTATAGATACGCAGTATTTT
V gene: TRBV9; clone size: -; J gene: TRBJ2-3; D gene: -; CDR3 protein: CASSLQQGDTQYF; CDR3 DNA: TGTGCCAGCAGCCTACAACAGGGAGATACGCAGTATTTT
V gene: TRBV7-9; clone size: -; J gene: TRBJ2-7; D gene: -; CDR3 protein: CASSLGLAGMGYEQYF; CDR3 DNA: TGTGCCAGCAGCTTAGGCCTGGCAGGGATGGGCTACGAGCAGTACTTC
V gene: TRBV4-3; clone size: -; J gene: TRBJ1-1; D gene: -; CDR3 protein: CASSRYWWSMNTEAFF; CDR3 DNA: TGCGCCAGCAGCCGCTATTGGTGGTCAATGAACACTGAAGCTTTCTTT
V gene: TRBV6-6; clone size: -; J gene: TRBJ2-7; D gene: -; CDR3 protein: CASSYGGGAQFYEQYF; CDR3 DNA: TGTGCCAGCAGTTACGGAGGGGGGGCCCAATTTTACGAGCAGTACTTC
V gene: TRBV21-1; clone size: -; J gene: TRBJ1-1; D gene: -; CDR3 protein: CASSKSDTEAFF; CDR3 DNA: TGTGCCAGCAGCAAAAGCGACACTGAAGCTTTCTTT
V gene: TRBV12-1; clone size: -; J gene: TRBJ2-2; D gene: -; CDR3 protein: CASSLSNPFGSWNTGELFF; CDR3 DNA: TGTGCCAGCAGCCTATCTAACCCCTTTGGGAGTTGGAACACCGGGGAGCTGTTTTTT
V gene: TRBV7-8; clone size: -; J gene: TRBJ1-2; D gene: -; CDR3 protein: CASSLAGGANYGYTF; CDR3 DNA: TGTGCCAGCAGCTTAGCGGGTGGAGCTAACTATGGCTACACCTTC
V gene: TRBV2; clone size: -; J gene: TRBJ2-7; D gene: -; CDR3 protein: CASRESPNSYEQYF; CDR3 DNA: TGTGCCAGCAGGGAATCCCCAAACTCCTACGAGCAGTACTTC
V gene: TRBV5-5; clone size: -; J gene: TRBJ2-7; D gene: -; CDR3 protein: CASSLAGWRNEQYF; CDR3 DNA: TGTGCCAGCAGCTTGGCAGGGTGGCGGAACGAGCAGTACTTC
V gene: TRBV6-5; clone size: -; J gene: TRBJ1-5; D gene: -; CDR3 protein: CASSWGFGGQPQHF; CDR3 DNA: TGTGCCAGCAGTTGGGGTTTCGGGGGTCAGCCCCAGCATTTT
V gene: TRBV9; clone size: -; J gene: TRBJ2-7; D gene: TRBD1; CDR3 protein: CASSHDRDPYEQYF; CDR3 DNA: TGTGCCAGCAGCCACGACAGGGATCCCTACGAGCAGTACTTC
V gene: TRBV6-5; clone size: -; J gene: TRBJ2-7; D gene: -; CDR3 protein: CASSYSGDQGEQYF; CDR3 DNA: TGTGCCAGCAGTTACTCAGGGGATCAGGGCGAGCAGTACTTC
V gene: TRBV12-5; clone size: -; J gene: TRBJ2-1; D gene: TRBD1; CDR3 protein: CASGFHPTGGNEQFF; CDR3 DNA: TGTGCTAGTGGTTTTCACCCGACAGGGGGCAATGAGCAGTTCTTC
V gene: TRBV7-9; clone size: -; J gene: TRBJ1-2; D gene: TRBD1; CDR3 protein: CASPEGQGADGSYGYTF; CDR3 DNA: TGTGCCAGCCCAGAGGGACAGGGGGCGGATGGGTCTTATGGCTACACCTTC
V gene: TRBV5-1; clone size: -; J gene: TRBJ2-7; D gene: -; CDR3 protein: CASSYSDEQYF; CDR3 DNA: TGCGCCAGCAGCTATTCAGACGAGCAGTACTTC
V gene: TRBV3-2; clone size: -; J gene: TRBJ2-7; D gene: -; CDR3 protein: CASSQPLYF; CDR3 DNA: TGTGCCAGCAGCCAACCCCTGTACTTC
V gene: TRBV28; clone size: -; J gene: TRBJ2-7; D gene: TRBD1; CDR3 protein: CASSLRGTGGSSNAYEQYF; CDR3 DNA: TGTGCCAGCAGTTTACGAGGGACAGGGGGCTCCTCCAACGCCTACGAGCAGTACTTC
V gene: TRBV6-5; clone size: -; J gene: TRBJ1-1; D gene: TRBD1; CDR3 protein: CASSRHRGPTEAFF; CDR3 DNA: TGTGCCAGCAGTCGTCACAGGGGGCCCACTGAAGCTTTCTTT
V gene: TRBV28; clone size: few; J gene: TRBJ1-3; D gene: -; CDR3 protein: CASRTLRHSSGNTIYF; CDR3 DNA: TGTGCCAGCAGAACCTTAAGACACTCCTCTGGAAACACCATATATTTT
V gene: TRBV28; clone size: few; J gene: TRBJ1-2; D gene: -; CDR3 protein: CASSLYQGYNYGYTF; CDR3 DNA: TGTGCCAGCAGTTTGTACCAGGGTTACAACTATGGCTACACCTTC
V gene: TRBV7-9; clone size: few; J gene: TRBJ1-2; D gene: -; CDR3 protein: CASSPPWGVSVSSGYTF; CDR3 DNA: TGTGCCAGCAGCCCACCCTGGGGAGTGTCGGTGTCGAGTGGCTACACCTTC
V gene: TRBV30; clone size: few; J gene: TRBJ1-5; D gene: TRBD1; CDR3 protein: CAWSRQGINSNQPQHF; CDR3 DNA: TGTGCCTGGAGCCGACAGGGCATCAATAGCAATCAGCCCCAGCATTTT
V gene: TRBV9; clone size: few; J gene: TRBJ2-3; D gene: -; CDR3 protein: CASSVAGADTQYF; CDR3 DNA: TGTGCCAGCAGCGTCGCGGGCGCAGATACGCAGTATTTT
V gene: TRBV7-8; clone size: -; J gene: TRBJ2-7; D gene: -; CDR3 protein: CASSRRGAYEQYF; CDR3 DNA: TGTGCCAGCAGCCGCAGGGGAGCCTACGAGCAGTACTTC
V gene: TRBV9; clone size: few; J gene: TRBJ1-3; D gene: -; CDR3 protein: CASSAGVSGNTIYF; CDR3 DNA: TGTGCCAGCAGCGCGGGAGTTTCTGGAAACACCATATATTTT
V gene: TRBV4-2; clone size: -; J gene: TRBJ2-2; D gene: TRBD2; CDR3 protein: CASSQDRQTSGGVTGELFF; CDR3 DNA: TGTGCCAGCAGCCAAGATAGGCAGACTAGCGGGGGGGTCACCGGGGAGCTGTTTTTT
V gene: TRBV10-3; clone size: once; J gene: TRBJ2-7; D gene: -; CDR3 protein: CAIRQTDEQYF; CDR3 DNA: TGTGCCATCAGACAGACAGACGAGCAGTACTTC
V gene: TRBV11-2; clone size: -; J gene: TRBJ1-2; D gene: -; CDR3 protein: CASSSLGVDYGYTF; CDR3 DNA: TGTGCCAGCAGCTCCTTAGGGGTAGACTATGGCTACACCTTC
V gene: TRBV5-4; clone size: -; J gene: TRBJ2-3; D gene: TRBD2; CDR3 protein: CASSLISGLTDTQYF; CDR3 DNA: TGTGCCAGCAGCTTGATTAGCGGGCTAACAGATACACAGTATTTT
V gene: TRBV6-6; clone size: -; J gene: TRBJ1-3; D gene: -; CDR3 protein: CASSYSQSGNTIYF; CDR3 DNA: TGTGCCAGCAGTTACTCTCAGTCTGGAAACACCATATATTTT
V gene: TRBV5-1; clone size: -; J gene: TRBJ2-7; D gene: TRBD1; CDR3 protein: CASRPDSGQGKYEQYF; CDR3 DNA: TGCGCCAGCAGACCAGATTCTGGACAGGGGAAGTACGAGCAGTACTTC
V gene: TRBV4-3; clone size: -; J gene: TRBJ2-3; D gene: TRBD1; CDR3 protein: CASSPGQGFPDTQYF; CDR3 DNA: TGCGCCAGCAGCCCGGGACAGGGCTTCCCAGATACGCAGTATTTT
V gene: TRBV2; clone size: -; J gene: TRBJ2-7; D gene: TRBD2; CDR3 protein: CASSEAVAGGYEQYF; CDR3 DNA: TGTGCCAGCAGTGAAGCGGTAGCGGGGGGATACGAGCAGTACTTC
V gene: TRBV4-3; clone size: -; J gene: TRBJ1-2; D gene: TRBD1; CDR3 protein: CASSQGPGQAYGYTF; CDR3 DNA: TGCGCCAGCAGCCAAGGGCCGGGACAGGCTTATGGCTACACCTTC
V gene: TRBV10-1; clone size: few; J gene: TRBJ1-1; D gene: -; CDR3 protein: CASERGRTEAFF; CDR3 DNA: TGCGCCAGTGAACGGGGTCGGACTGAAGCTTTCTTT
V gene: TRBV19; clone size: -; J gene: TRBJ1-4; D gene: -; CDR3 protein: CASTPVQGGEKLFF; CDR3 DNA: TGTGCCAGTACCCCGGTACAGGGCGGCGAAAAACTGTTTTTT
V gene: TRBV2; clone size: -; J gene: TRBJ1-3; D gene: -; CDR3 protein: CASSAGGNTIYF; CDR3 DNA: TGTGCCAGCAGTGCCGGTGGAAACACCATATATTTT
V gene: TRBV4-3; clone size: few; J gene: TRBJ2-1; D gene: TRBD1; CDR3 protein: CASSPSGQSSYNEQFF; CDR3 DNA: TGCGCCAGCAGCCCATCGGGACAGAGCTCCTACAATGAGCAGTTCTTC
V gene: TRBV9; clone size: -; J gene: TRBJ1-1; D gene: -; CDR3 protein: CASSPHGGANTEAFF; CDR3 DNA: TGTGCCAGCAGCCCCCACGGCGGAGCGAACACTGAAGCTTTCTTT
V gene: TRBV14; clone size: once; J gene: TRBJ1-1; D gene: TRBD1; CDR3 protein: CASSQTGGRTEAFF; CDR3 DNA: TGTGCCAGCAGCCAGACAGGGGGCCGGACTGAAGCTTTCTTT
V gene: TRBV25-1; clone size: -; J gene: TRBJ2-7; D gene: TRBD2; CDR3 protein: CASSDGWAGDNEQYF; CDR3 DNA: TGTGCCAGCAGTGATGGTTGGGCGGGAGATAACGAGCAGTACTTC
V gene: TRBV28; clone size: -; J gene: TRBJ1-4; D gene: TRBD1; CDR3 protein: CASMVNQGANEKLFF; CDR3 DNA: TGTGCCAGCATGGTGAATCAGGGGGCGAATGAAAAACTGTTTTTT
V gene: TRBV7-9; clone size: -; J gene: TRBJ2-7; D gene: -; CDR3 protein: CASSPQGVSYEQYF; CDR3 DNA: TGTGCCAGCAGCCCCCAAGGGGTCAGCTACGAGCAGTACTTC